Presented here are 32 T cell receptor beta chains from one specimen sequenced in a study of early T cells in non-severe SARS-CoV-2 infection. Each CDR3 protein gets one entry after TCRdb re-called the 5' RACE reads with MiXCR. The sample consists of roughly 69,000 distinct CDR3 sequences, roughly 9.5% of them appearing once. The sample taken for sequencing was whole blood. Receptor source: an adult who was a healthcare worker with PCR-confirmed SARS-CoV-2 infection or an uninfected control (not recorded which).

This clonotype occurred a few times. The J gene is TRBJ2-3, the V gene TRBV29-1; 13 bases map to TRBD2. V was pared by 7 bases and J by 2 bases, with 9 bases of the junction left unmatched. This CDR3 contains 16 residues. CDR1 SQVTM and CDR2 ANQGSEA come from the germline V gene. The CDR3 reads CSAARGTSGNTDTQYF. The CDR3 DNA reads TGCAGCGCCGCAAGAGGGACTAGCGGGAACACAGATACGCAGTATTTT.

This clonotype occurred a few times. The rearrangement uses TRBV20-1 and TRBJ2-1; the D gene is possibly TRBD1 (7 bases). Germline-derived CDR1 and CDR2 are DFQATT and SNEGSKA (reference sequence). The CDR3 has 10 amino acids. This CDR3 reads CRAGQNEQFF. The CDR3 bases are TGCAGGGCGGGACAGAATGAGCAGTTCTTC.

This clonotype was counted ten times or more. The chain employs TRBV5-1 and TRBJ1-4; D is ambiguous. Germline V gene data show CDR1 as SGHRS and CDR2 as YFSETQ. The CDR3 length is 14 residues. V lost 4 bases and J lost 6, with 13 bases in between. The CDR3 reads CASSRSGDDEKLFF. The CDR3 region has the DNA TGCGCCAGCAGCCGATCTGGTGACGATGAAAAACTGTTTTTT.

This sequence joins TRBV29-1 and TRBJ1-1; 9 bases are shared with TRBD1. J was trimmed by 5 bases and V by 4 bases; bases with no gene match: 5. The CDR3 extends over 13 amino acids. Germline values: CDR1 SQVTM, CDR2 ANQGSEA. The CDR3 region is CSVAHRGQTEAFF. The CDR3 DNA sequence: TGCAGCGTTGCGCACAGGGGGCAAACTGAAGCTTTCTTT.

The chain combines TRBV10-2 with TRBJ1-1; D perhaps matches TRBD1 (5 bases). CDR3 size: 12 residues. CDR1 WSHSY and CDR2 SAAADI come from the germline V gene. Trimming took off 7 bases at V and 3 bases at J, with 9 bases between the two ends. The CDR3 spells CASTGGDTEAFF. CDR3 DNA sequence: TGCGCCAGCACGGGGGGAGACACTGAAGCTTTCTTT.

The chain couples TRBV30 to TRBJ2-2; the match to TRBD2 covers 9 bases. CDR1 and CDR2 (germline): GTSNPN, SVGIG (reference sequence). CDR3 length: 16 amino acids. V shed 2 bases, J shed 5 bases, and the junction held 9 bases outside the gene matches. The CDR3 reads CAWSSGSGSITGELFF. CDR3 nucleotide sequence: TGTGCCTGGAGTTCGGGTAGCGGGAGCATAACCGGGGAGCTGTTTTTT.

This clonotype was seen a few times. This chain joins TRBV7-6 and TRBJ1-5; D uncertain. The V gene's germline CDR1 is SGHVS and CDR2 FNYEAQ. The CDR3 covers 11 residues. V gave up 5 bases and J gave up 6 bases, with 5 bases separating them. The CDR3 protein is CASSIGQPQHF. CDR3 coding DNA: TGTGCCAGCAGCATAGGTCAGCCCCAGCATTTT. The complete variable domain, with remaining parts taken from reference TRBV7-6 and TRBJ1-5, reads GAGVSQSPRYKVTKRGQDVALRCDPISGHVSLYWYRQALGQGPEFLTYFNYEAQQDKSGLPNDRFSAERPEGSISTLTIQRTEQRDSAMYRCASSIGQPQHFGDGTRLSIL.

This clonotype has a count of ten or more. The V call is TRBV28, the J call TRBJ2-7, with D maybe TRBD2 (5 bases). Trimming removed 4 bases at V and 1 base at J, with 11 bases between. The CDR3 spans 14 residues. Germline lookup yields CDR1 MDHEN and CDR2 SYDVKM. CDR3 loop: CASSSLAKSYEQYF. CDR3 coding DNA: TGTGCCAGCAGTTCGTTAGCGAAGTCCTACGAGCAGTACTTC.

This clonotype has only a few counts. V usage is TRBV6-1 and J usage is TRBJ1-2; D may be TRBD1 (6 bases). From germline, CDR1 is MNHNS and CDR2 SASEGT. The CDR3 extends over 12 amino acids. Between the trimmed V and J ends, which lost 4 bases and 5 bases, there was a span of 8 bases. The CDR3 nucleotides read TGTGCCAGCAGTGCGGACAGTTATGGCTACACCTTC. Its protein product is CASSADSYGYTF.

This clonotype was observed many times. CDR3 nucleotide sequence: TGTGCCAGCAGCTTGACGGGGGCCGACAATCAGCCCCAGCATTTT. As protein: CASSLTGADNQPQHF. The V gene is TRBV5-6, the J gene TRBJ1-5; D may be TRBD1 (6 bases). The CDR3 consists of 15 residues. Germline V gene data show CDR1 as SGHDT and CDR2 as YYEEEE. The V and J ends lost 1 base and 3 bases respectively, with 11 bases between them.

This clonotype was seen at least ten times. The chain carries TRBV7-3 and TRBJ2-2, with 11 bases lining up with TRBD1. Germline CDR1 and CDR2: SGHTA and FQGTGA. J gave up 5 bases and V 5 bases, and 10 bases lay outside the gene matches. The CDR3 spans 17 residues. The CDR3 sequence: CASSPSRGQGATGELFF. As DNA, the CDR3 is TGTGCCAGCAGCCCATCACGCGGACAGGGGGCAACCGGGGAGCTGTTTTTT.

This clonotype was detected ten times or more. The CDR3 DNA is TGTGCCAGCAGCTCCGAGCCGCAAGGGGGGAATGAGCAGTTCTTC. It codes for CASSSEPQGGNEQFF. The chain employs TRBV7-2 and TRBJ2-1; the D gene could be TRBD1 or TRBD2 (6 bases each). CDR3 length equals 15 residues. V lost 4 bases and J 7 bases, leaving 17 bases between the germline ends. Germline V gene data show CDR1 as SGHTA and CDR2 as FQGNSA.

The V and J genes are TRBV21-1 and TRBJ1-1; TRBD1 was called by the table and not checked on the DNA. TRBV21-1 is reported as a pseudogene. This CDR3 has 16 amino acids. The CDR3 sequence: CASSPGTGDVSTEAFF. The CDR3 DNA sequence: TGTGCCAGCAGCCCCGGGACAGGTGATGTCAGCACTGAAGCTTTCTTT.

The rearrangement joins TRBV5-6 to TRBJ1-2, with D perhaps matching TRBD1 (6 bases). The CDR3 sequence is 13 residues long. Germline CDR1 and CDR2: SGHDT and YYEEEE. V was trimmed by 2 bases and J by 7 bases, leaving 12 bases between them. The CDR3, as DNA: TGTGCCAGCAGCTTAGCCGGGGGCCGTGGCTACACCTTC. Protein: CASSLAGGRGYTF.

This rearrangement joins TRBV18 to TRBJ2-5, with 7 nucleotides matching TRBD1. The junction had 3 bases not matched to a gene; V was cut back by 3 bases and J by 2 bases. In germline, CDR1 is KGHSH, CDR2 LQKENI. The CDR3 covers 14 residues. The CDR3 region has the DNA TGTGCCAGCTCACCGGGACAGACTCAAGAGACCCAGTACTTC. The encoded protein is CASSPGQTQETQYF.

V and J are TRBV10-3 and TRBJ2-7; TRBD1 agrees at 10 bases. The CDR3 has 15 residues. V lost 8 bases, J lost 4 bases, and 11 bases stayed unmatched. The V gene's germline CDR1 is ENHRY and CDR2 SYGVKD. CDR3 coding DNA: TGTGCCATCTCATCAGCCGGGACAGGGGAGTACGAGCAGTACTTC. Translated, it gives CAISSAGTGEYEQYF.

At least ten counts were recorded for this clonotype. The V call is TRBV28, the J call TRBJ2-1; TRBD2 matches at 12 bases. From germline, CDR1 is MDHEN and CDR2 SYDVKM. The CDR3 has 18 residues. The trim removed 4 bases at V and 2 bases at J, leaving 9 bases unmatched. This CDR3 is CASSSTSGSLIPYNEQFF. The CDR3 nucleotides read TGTGCCAGCAGTTCGACTAGCGGGAGTCTTATCCCCTACAATGAGCAGTTCTTC.

The chain has TRBV5-1 and TRBJ1-5, with D perhaps matching TRBD1 (6 bases). Per the germline V gene, CDR1 is SGHRS and CDR2 is YFSETQ. Trimming cost V 2 bases and J 4 bases, with 19 bases left between them. CDR3 length: 17 amino acids. The CDR3 loop reads CASSFRKGETENQPQHF. CDR3 bases: TGCGCCAGCAGCTTTCGTAAGGGGGAGACGGAAAATCAGCCCCAGCATTTT.

The V gene is TRBV11-2, the J gene TRBJ1-6; TRBD1 matches at 7 bases. CDR1 is SGHAT and CDR2 is FQNNGV in the germline V gene. The junction had 9 bases not matched to a gene; V was cut back by 2 bases and J by 8 bases. The length of the CDR3 is 16 residues. For the CDR3, the DNA is TGTGCCAGCAGCTTAAGGGCGGACAGGTCCTATTCACCCCTCCACTTT. Encoded protein: CASSLRADRSYSPLHF.

This clonotype was found a few times. This chain uses TRBV6-2 or TRBV6-3 with TRBJ2-7; TRBD2 might be the D (6 bases). The length of the CDR3 is 13 residues. The germline gives CDR1 MNHEY, CDR2 SVGEGT. Trimming shortened V by 7 bases and J by 4 bases, and 14 bases separated the two germline ends. The CDR3, as DNA: TGTGCCAGCACCCCCGGGAGTCATTACGAGCAGTACTTC. Its protein product is CASTPGSHYEQYF.

Only a few counts were recorded for this clonotype. The chain carries TRBV7-2 and TRBJ1-1; D remains unclear. This CDR3 spans 13 amino acids. V was pared by 5 bases and J by 3 bases, with 10 bases between. The V gene's germline CDR1 is SGHTA and CDR2 FQGNSA. The CDR3 DNA is TGTGCCAGCAGCCCGGACGGTTACACTGAAGCTTTCTTT. This sequence encodes CASSPDGYTEAFF.

This clonotype turned up a few times. The chain joins TRBV7-2 to TRBJ2-5; 10 bases fit TRBD1. V was clipped by 5 bases and J by 4 bases; unmatched bases: 7. Germline CDR1 is SGHTA and CDR2 is FQGNSA. The CDR3 runs to 15 residues. CDR3 amino acids: CASSPRDRGRETQYF. The CDR3 DNA reads TGTGCCAGCAGCCCACGGGACAGGGGACGAGAGACCCAGTACTTC.

There are many counts of this clonotype. The chain combines TRBV29-1 with TRBJ2-2, with 8 bases identical to TRBD1. The CDR3 runs to 15 residues. The V gene end was trimmed by 7 bases and the J gene end by 4 bases; junction bases not matched to a gene: 11. CDR1 is SQVTM, CDR2 ANQGSEA, per germline. CDR3 DNA sequence: TGCAGCGGCAGAGGACAGGGAGGATCCACCGGGGAGCTGTTTTTT. Encoded protein: CSGRGQGGSTGELFF.

This rearrangement joins TRBV11-2 to TRBJ2-7, with 7 bases identical to TRBD2. J gave up 2 bases and V 4 bases, and 5 bases lay outside the gene matches. CDR1 is SGHAT and CDR2 is FQNNGV in the germline V gene. This CDR3 is built from 14 residues. CDR3 loop: CASSSGLGAYEQYF. Here the CDR3 DNA reads TGTGCCAGCAGCTCCGGACTAGGGGCCTACGAGCAGTACTTC.

This clonotype showed up many times. The V and J genes are TRBV12-3 or TRBV12-4 and TRBJ2-3; 8 nucleotides agree with TRBD2. V gave up 4 bases and J gave up 6 bases; unmatched junction bases: 6. CDR3 length equals 14 residues. CDR3 in DNA: TGTGCCAGCAGTTCCAGCGGGAGTAGGGATACGCAGTATTTT. It encodes CASSSSGSRDTQYF.

This chain connects TRBV20-1 to TRBJ2-2; 8 bases line up with TRBD2. V shed 0 bases and J 3 bases; nucleotides not matched to a gene: 3. The germline gives CDR1 DFQATT, CDR2 SNEGSKA (reference sequence). The CDR3 is 15 amino acids. The CDR3 DNA sequence: TGCAGTGCTAGAGACGGCGGGAGGTACACCGGGGAGCTGTTTTTT. Translated: CSARDGGRYTGELFF.

The rearrangement links TRBV5-1 to TRBJ2-3; no reliable D call. Germline assignment: CDR1 SGHRS and CDR2 YFSETQ. The CDR3 has 16 residues. With 1 base removed from V and 0 bases from J, the gap between germline ends came to 12 bases. CDR3: CASSLMADPSTDTQYF. The DNA of the CDR3 is TGCGCCAGCAGCTTGATGGCGGACCCCAGCACAGATACGCAGTATTTT.

This clonotype was counted between two and nine times. The V and J genes are TRBV7-9 and TRBJ2-7; D tentatively fits TRBD1 or TRBD2 (5 bases each). Germline-derived CDR1 and CDR2 are SEHNR and FQNEAQ (reference sequence). The CDR3 loop spans 11 amino acids. Trimming removed 4 bases at V and 11 bases at J, with 12 bases between. The CDR3 is CASSSSLGEYF. For the CDR3, the DNA is TGTGCCAGCAGCTCGAGTCTGGGGGAGTACTTC.

The chain recombines TRBV3-1 with TRBJ1-1; TRBD1 might be the D (5 bases). The germline V gene has CDR1 LGHDT and CDR2 YNNKEL (reference sequence). V lost 7 bases to trimming and J lost 0 bases, with 15 bases between them. The length of the CDR3 is 15 residues. Written as DNA, the CDR3 is TGTGCCAGCAACACACCAGGGAGGATGAACACTGAAGCTTTCTTT. Translating gives CASNTPGRMNTEAFF.

The chain has TRBV18 and TRBJ2-2, with D unclear. The germline V and J ends were trimmed by 2 bases and 0 bases, with 10 bases remaining between them. The germline gives CDR1 KGHSH, CDR2 LQKENI. CDR3 length: 16 residues. The CDR3 nucleotides are TGTGCCAGCTCACCAATTTCGGGCTCGAACACCGGGGAGCTGTTTTTT. It translates to CASSPISGSNTGELFF.

This clonotype was seen many times. The chain joins TRBV4-1 to TRBJ1-3; the D gene is possibly TRBD1 (6 bases). The CDR3 runs to 14 residues. Looked up from germline, CDR1 is MGHRA and CDR2 is YSYEKL. Trimming stripped 4 bases from V and 4 bases from J, with 11 bases between. The CDR3 bases are TGCGCCAGCAGCCCCGTCCAGGGGGGAAACACCATATATTTT. It codes for CASSPVQGGNTIYF.

In this sample, this clonotype turned up a few times. V usage is TRBV7-2 and J usage is TRBJ2-1; no firm D call. Trimming took off 4 bases at V and 7 bases at J, with 8 bases between the two ends. The CDR3 covers 12 residues. Germline V gene sequence: CDR1 SGHTA, CDR2 FQGNSA. CDR3 nucleotide sequence: TGTGCCAGCAGCTGGATTGGGAATGAGCAGTTCTTC. It codes for CASSWIGNEQFF.